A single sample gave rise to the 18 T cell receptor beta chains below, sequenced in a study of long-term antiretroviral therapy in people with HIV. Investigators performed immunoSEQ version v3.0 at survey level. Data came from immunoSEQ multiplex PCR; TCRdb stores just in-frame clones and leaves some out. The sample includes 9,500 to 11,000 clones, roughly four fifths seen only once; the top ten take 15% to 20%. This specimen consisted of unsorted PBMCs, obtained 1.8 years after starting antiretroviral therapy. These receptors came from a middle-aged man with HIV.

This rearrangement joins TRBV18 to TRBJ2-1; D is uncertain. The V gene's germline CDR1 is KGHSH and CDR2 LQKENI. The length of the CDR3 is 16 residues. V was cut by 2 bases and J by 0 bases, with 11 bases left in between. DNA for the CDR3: TGTGCCAGCTCACCAAATTCGGCTAGCTCCTACAATGAGCAGTTCTTC. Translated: CASSPNSASSYNEQFF. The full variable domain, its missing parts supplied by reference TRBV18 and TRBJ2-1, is NAGVMQNPRHLVRRRGQEARLRCSPMKGHSHVYWYRQLPEEGLKFMVYLQKENIIDESGMPKERFSAEFPKEGPSILRIQQVVRGDSAAYFCASSPNSASSYNEQFFGPGTRLTVL.

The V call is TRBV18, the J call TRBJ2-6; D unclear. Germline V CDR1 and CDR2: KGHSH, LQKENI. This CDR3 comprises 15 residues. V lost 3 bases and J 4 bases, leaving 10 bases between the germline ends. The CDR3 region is CASSPQKSGANVLTF. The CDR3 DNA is TGTGCCAGCTCACCTCAAAAGTCGGGGGCCAACGTCCTGACTTTC.

Here the CDR3 reads CASSLRLAGGPGETQYF. The CDR3 region has the DNA TGTGCCAGCAGTTTGAGGCTAGCGGGAGGGCCGGGGGAGACCCAGTACTTC. The V call is TRBV27, the J call TRBJ2-5; 12 bases match TRBD2. Germline V lookup: CDR1 MNHEY, CDR2 SMNVEV (reference sequence). The CDR3 extends over 17 amino acids. The V and J ends lost 3 bases and 5 bases, in that order; junction bases with no gene match: 10.

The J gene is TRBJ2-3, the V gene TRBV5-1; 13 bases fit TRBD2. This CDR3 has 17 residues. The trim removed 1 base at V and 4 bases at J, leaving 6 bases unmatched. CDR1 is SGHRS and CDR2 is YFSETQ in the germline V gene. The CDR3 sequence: CASSLSLTSGRSDTQYF. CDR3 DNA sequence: TGCGCCAGCAGCTTGTCGCTGACTAGCGGGAGGTCAGATACGCAGTATTTT.

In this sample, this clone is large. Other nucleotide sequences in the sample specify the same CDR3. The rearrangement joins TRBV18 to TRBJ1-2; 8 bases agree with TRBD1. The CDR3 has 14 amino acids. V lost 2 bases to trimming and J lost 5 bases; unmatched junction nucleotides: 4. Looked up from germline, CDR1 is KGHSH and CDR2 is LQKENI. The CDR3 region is CASSPGQGLYGYTF. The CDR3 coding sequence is TGTGCCAGCTCACCAGGACAGGGATTGTATGGCTACACCTTC.

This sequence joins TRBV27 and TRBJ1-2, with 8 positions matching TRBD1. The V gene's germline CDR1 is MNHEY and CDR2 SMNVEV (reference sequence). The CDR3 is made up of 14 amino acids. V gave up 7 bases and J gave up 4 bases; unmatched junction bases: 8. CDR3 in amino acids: CASKPGGAIYGYTF. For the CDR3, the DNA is TGTGCCAGCAAACCAGGGGGCGCGATCTATGGCTACACCTTC.

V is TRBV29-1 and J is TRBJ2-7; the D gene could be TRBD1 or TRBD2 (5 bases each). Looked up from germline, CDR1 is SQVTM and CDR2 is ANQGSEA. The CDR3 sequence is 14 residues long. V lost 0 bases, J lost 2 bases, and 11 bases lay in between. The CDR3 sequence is CSVEEWDPPYEQYF. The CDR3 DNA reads TGCAGCGTTGAAGAGTGGGACCCTCCCTACGAGCAGTACTTC.

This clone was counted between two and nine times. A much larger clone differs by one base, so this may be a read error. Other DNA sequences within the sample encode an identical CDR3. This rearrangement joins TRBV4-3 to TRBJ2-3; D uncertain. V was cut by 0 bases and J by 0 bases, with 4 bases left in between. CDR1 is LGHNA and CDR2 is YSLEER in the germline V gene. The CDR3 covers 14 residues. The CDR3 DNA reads TGCGCCAGCAGCCAAGACAGGAGCACAGATACGCAGTATTTT. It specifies CASSQDRSTDTQYF.

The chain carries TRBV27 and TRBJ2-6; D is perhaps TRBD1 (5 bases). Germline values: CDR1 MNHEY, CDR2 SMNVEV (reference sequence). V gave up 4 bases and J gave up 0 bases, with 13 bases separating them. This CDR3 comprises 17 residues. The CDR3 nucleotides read TGTGCCAGCAGTTCGGGCAGGGCAATCTCTGGGGCCAACGTCCTGACTTTC. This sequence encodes CASSSGRAISGANVLTF.

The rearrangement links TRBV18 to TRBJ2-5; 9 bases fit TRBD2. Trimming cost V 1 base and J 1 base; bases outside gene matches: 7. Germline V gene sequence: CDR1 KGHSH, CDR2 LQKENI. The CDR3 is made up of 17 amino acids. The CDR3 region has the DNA TGTGCCAGCTCACCACGCATGACTAGCGGATTCCAAGAGACCCAGTACTTC. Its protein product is CASSPRMTSGFQETQYF.

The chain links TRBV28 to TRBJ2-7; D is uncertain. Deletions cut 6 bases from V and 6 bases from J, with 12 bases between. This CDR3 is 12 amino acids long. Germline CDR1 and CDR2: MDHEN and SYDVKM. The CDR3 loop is CASRNGPTEQYF. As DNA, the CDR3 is TGTGCCAGCAGAAACGGACCCACCGAGCAGTACTTC. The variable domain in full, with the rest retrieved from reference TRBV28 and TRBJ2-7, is DVKVTQSSRYLVKRTGEKVFLECVQDMDHENMFWYRQDPGLGLRLIYFSYDVKMKEKGDIPEGYSVSREKKERFSLILESASTNQTSMYLCASRNGPTEQYFGPGTRLTVT.

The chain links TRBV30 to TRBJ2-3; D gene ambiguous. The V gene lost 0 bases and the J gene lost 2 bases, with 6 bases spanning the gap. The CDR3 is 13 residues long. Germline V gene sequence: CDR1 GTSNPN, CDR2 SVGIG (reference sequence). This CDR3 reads CAWSVQPTDTQYF. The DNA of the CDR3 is TGTGCCTGGAGTGTACAACCCACAGATACGCAGTATTTT. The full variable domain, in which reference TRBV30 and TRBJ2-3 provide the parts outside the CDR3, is SQTIHQWPATLVQPVGSPLSLECTVEGTSNPNLYWYRQAAGRGLQLLFYSVGIGQISSEVPQNLSASRPQDRQFILSSKKLLLSDSGFYLCAWSVQPTDTQYFGPGTRLTVL.

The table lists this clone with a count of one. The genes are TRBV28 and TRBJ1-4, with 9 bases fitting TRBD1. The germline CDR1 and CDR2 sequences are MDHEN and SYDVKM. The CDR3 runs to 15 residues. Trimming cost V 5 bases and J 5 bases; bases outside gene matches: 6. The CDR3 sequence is CASSPSGQGNEKLFF. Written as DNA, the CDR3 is TGTGCCAGCAGTCCTTCAGGACAGGGGAATGAAAAACTGTTTTTT.

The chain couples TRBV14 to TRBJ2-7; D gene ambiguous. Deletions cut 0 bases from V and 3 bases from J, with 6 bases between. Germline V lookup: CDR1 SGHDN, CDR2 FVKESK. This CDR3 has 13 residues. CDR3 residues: CASSQENSYEQYF. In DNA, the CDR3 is TGTGCCAGCAGCCAAGAGAACAGCTACGAGCAGTACTTC.

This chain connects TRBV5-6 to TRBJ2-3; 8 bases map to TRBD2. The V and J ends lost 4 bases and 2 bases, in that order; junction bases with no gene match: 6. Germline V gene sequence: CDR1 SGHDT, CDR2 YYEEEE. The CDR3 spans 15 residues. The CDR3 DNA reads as TGTGCCAGCAGCCACACTAGCGGAGTCACAGATACGCAGTATTTT. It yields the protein CASSHTSGVTDTQYF.

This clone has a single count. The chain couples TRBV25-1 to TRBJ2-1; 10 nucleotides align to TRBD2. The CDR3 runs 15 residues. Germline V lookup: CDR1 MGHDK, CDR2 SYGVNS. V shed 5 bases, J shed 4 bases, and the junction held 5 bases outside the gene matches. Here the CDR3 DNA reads TGTGCCAGCAGTTCTAGCGGGAGAAATTACAATGAGCAGTTCTTC. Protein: CASSSSGRNYNEQFF. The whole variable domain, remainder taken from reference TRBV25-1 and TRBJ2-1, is EADIYQTPRYLVIGTGKKITLECSQTMGHDKMYWYQQDPGMELHLIHYSYGVNSTEKGDLSSESTVSRIRTEHFPLTLESARPSHTSQYLCASSSSGRNYNEQFFGPGTRLTVL.

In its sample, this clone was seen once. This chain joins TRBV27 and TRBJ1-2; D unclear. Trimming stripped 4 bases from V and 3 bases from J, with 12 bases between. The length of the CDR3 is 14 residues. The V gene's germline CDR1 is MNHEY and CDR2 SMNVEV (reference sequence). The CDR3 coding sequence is TGTGCCAGCAGTTCCTATGGCGGCCACTATGGCTACACCTTC. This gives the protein CASSSYGGHYGYTF.

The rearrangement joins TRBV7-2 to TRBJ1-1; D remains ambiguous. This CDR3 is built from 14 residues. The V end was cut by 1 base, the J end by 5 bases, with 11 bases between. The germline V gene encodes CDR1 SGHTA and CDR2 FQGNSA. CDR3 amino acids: CASSLGVMVTEAFF. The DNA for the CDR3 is TGTGCCAGCAGCTTAGGCGTTATGGTGACTGAAGCTTTCTTT. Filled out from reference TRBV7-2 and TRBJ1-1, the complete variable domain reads GAGVSQSPSNKVTEKGKDVELRCDPISGHTALYWYRQSLGQGLEFLIYFQGNSAPDKSGLPSDRFSAERTGGSVSTLTIQRTQQEDSAVYLCASSLGVMVTEAFFGQGTRLTVV.